This entry concerns a single T cell receptor beta chain. Antigen: not known. The primer mix had 60 Vbeta and 13 Jbeta primers. The assay was immunoSEQ multiplex PCR, and TCRdb's table has in-frame clones only and misses some. The sample lists around 190,000 clones, roughly 80% seen once, with less than 3.5% in the top ten. This sample is part of a study of cytomegalovirus exposure and HLA in healthy donors. Whole-study results and caveats: In an earlier analysis, about 87% or about 30%: the productive usage of most TCR beta V segments. Approximately 160 TCR beta chains were listed as cytomegalovirus-associated. HLA alleles were associated with roughly 15,000 TCR beta sequences in a later analysis at 0.05 false discovery rate.

All the people who gave samples were healthy bone marrow donors. The sequencing input was PBMCs. The source is a woman in her twenties or thirties in good health and CMV-seronegative.

The CDR3 region is CASSIGSGAYGYTF. CDR3 DNA sequence: TGTGCCAGTAGTATAGGTTCAGGGGCCTATGGCTACACCTTC. The chain combines TRBV19 with TRBJ1-2; possibly TRBD1 for D (6 bases). The V and J ends lost 1 base and 4 bases respectively, with 10 bases between them. Germline-derived CDR1 and CDR2 are LNHDA and SQIVND (reference sequence). This CDR3 contains 14 residues.